This T cell receptor beta chain was identified during a study of cytomegalovirus exposure and HLA in healthy donors. Unrecorded immune exposures were likely, despite nominal health at sampling. Primers: 60 Vbeta forward and 13 Jbeta reverse. Profiling relied on immunoSEQ multiplex PCR, and the TCRdb table lists in-frame clones only, not all of them. Among around 110,000 clones, around 67% were seen once, and the ten largest hold 12% to 15%. The TCR was taken from a woman between 40 and 55 years old in good health and CMV-seropositive. Specimen: PBMCs.

The CDR3 loop is CASSLGQENTEAFF. In nucleotides, the CDR3 is TGCGCCAGCAGCTTGGGACAGGAGAACACTGAAGCTTTCTTT. The chain has TRBV5-1 and TRBJ1-1; D is perhaps TRBD1 (6 bases). This CDR3 is 14 amino acids long. V was trimmed by 0 bases and J by 1 base, leaving 7 bases between them. Per germline, CDR1 SGHRS and CDR2 YFSETQ.